These T cell receptor beta chains were read from a single sample in a study of T cell therapy after organ transplantation. Assay used: immunoSEQ multiplex PCR; TCRdb lists only in-frame clones, some missing. The sample has about 3,600 clones; around 63% are singletons. These receptors have no known antigen. The source material was CD8+ T cells from blood, sampled after autologous CMV-specific T cell therapy. These receptors all come from a human patient who had received a solid organ transplant and had CMV disease. Certain T cells may be donor cells from the graft. Each CDR3 is given with its conserved first and last residue. D genes are given only for firm matches. Some rows have no size entry. The others give once, few or many, or a class for an expanded clone.

CDR3aa,CDR3nt,v_gene,abundance,d_gene,j_gene
CASSPRTGGAAEAFF,TGTGCCAGCAGTCCTCGGACAGGGGGCGCGGCTGAAGCTTTCTTT,TRBV27,NA,TRBD1,TRBJ1-1
CASSLGAGTQYF,TGTGCCAGCAGCTTAGGCGCAGGGACCCAGTACTTC,TRBV11-1,NA,NA,TRBJ2-5
CASSLRQGLDAFF,TGTGCCAGCAGTTTGCGACAGGGTCTTGACGCTTTCTTT,TRBV27,NA,TRBD1,TRBJ1-1
CASSLNVAETQYF,TGTGCCAGCAGCTTGAACGTCGCAGAGACCCAGTACTTC,TRBV7-6,NA,NA,TRBJ2-5
CASSLIGGTEAFF,TGTGCCAGCAGCTTGATAGGGGGAACTGAAGCTTTCTTT,TRBV5-6,NA,NA,TRBJ1-1
CASGLVRFAQEEETQYF,TGTGCTAGTGGTTTGGTCCGTTTCGCTCAGGAGGAAGAGACCCAGTACTTC,TRBV12-5,NA,NA,TRBJ2-5
CASSLYRTGATGYTF,TGTGCCAGCAGTTTATATAGGACAGGAGCAACGGGCTACACCTTC,TRBV27,NA,TRBD1,TRBJ1-2
CASSQSPGTSDPEAFF,TGTGCCAGCAGCCAGAGCCCTGGGACATCCGACCCTGAAGCTTTCTTT,TRBV4-2,NA,NA,TRBJ1-1
CASSSPESSPTGELFF,TGTGCCAGCAGCTCCCCCGAAAGCAGCCCTACCGGGGAGCTGTTTTTT,TRBV5-4,NA,NA,TRBJ2-2
CASSDSDTGELFF,TGTGCCAGCAGTGACTCGGACACCGGGGAGCTGTTTTTT,TRBV6-4,once,NA,TRBJ2-2
CASSLGLGGYEQYF,TGTGCCAGCAGCTTGGGACTAGGCGGTTACGAGCAGTACTTC,TRBV13,NA,TRBD2,TRBJ2-7
CASSVWDSTEAFF,TGTGCCAGCAGCGTGTGGGATAGCACTGAAGCTTTCTTT,TRBV9,NA,NA,TRBJ1-1
CASSERVGRNQPQHF,TGTGCCAGCAGTGAGCGGGTTGGGAGAAATCAGCCCCAGCATTTT,TRBV6-4,NA,NA,TRBJ1-5
CAISERGVVTEAFF,TGTGCCATCAGTGAGAGAGGGGTAGTGACTGAAGCTTTCTTT,TRBV10-3,once,NA,TRBJ1-1
CASSEWLKETQYF,TGTGCCAGCAGTGAATGGCTTAAAGAGACCCAGTACTTC,TRBV2,few,NA,TRBJ2-5
CASSYSGRVFGNTIYF,TGTGCCAGCAGTTACTCGGGCAGGGTGTTCGGAAACACCATATATTTT,TRBV6-5,NA,NA,TRBJ1-3
CASSQDSAGGSYEQYF,TGCGCCAGCAGCCAAGATTCAGCCGGGGGGTCCTACGAGCAGTACTTC,TRBV4-3,NA,TRBD2,TRBJ2-7
CATSSGLREGLRRQETQYF,TGTGCCACCAGCAGCGGATTAAGGGAGGGCCTAAGACGACAAGAGACCCAGTACTTC,TRBV15,NA,TRBD2,TRBJ2-5
CATSRDRSSGANVLTF,TGTGCCACCAGCAGAGATCGTTCGTCCGGGGCCAACGTCCTGACTTTC,TRBV15,NA,NA,TRBJ2-6
CASSLPRPGTFTNEQFF,TGTGCCAGCAGCTTACCCCGTCCCGGGACTTTCACCAATGAGCAGTTCTTC,TRBV7-9,NA,NA,TRBJ2-1
CASSLFQNTGELFF,TGTGCCAGCAGTTTGTTTCAGAACACCGGGGAGCTGTTTTTT,TRBV6-5,NA,NA,TRBJ2-2
CASSNSGTPQETQYF,TGTGCCAGCAGTAACTCCGGGACGCCCCAAGAGACCCAGTACTTC,TRBV7-9,NA,NA,TRBJ2-5
CATSRDPGTGNYGYTF,TGTGCCACCAGCAGAGATCCCGGGACAGGCAACTATGGCTACACCTTC,TRBV15,few,TRBD1,TRBJ1-2
CASSLWSYSGNTIYF,TGTGCCAGCAGCTTGTGGTCCTACTCTGGAAACACCATATATTTT,TRBV5-6,few,NA,TRBJ1-3
CASSLGGQETQYF,TGTGCCAGCAGCCTAGGGGGCCAAGAGACCCAGTACTTC,TRBV9,NA,NA,TRBJ2-5
CASTVGETYEQYF,TGTGCCAGCACCGTCGGGGAGACCTACGAGCAGTACTTC,TRBV6-1,NA,NA,TRBJ2-7
CASRGTDDRGTQYF,TGTGCCAGCAGAGGGACAGACGACAGGGGGACCCAGTACTTC,TRBV7-9,NA,TRBD1,TRBJ2-5
CASSSPGTSSTDTQYF,TGTGCCAGCAGCTCCCCCGGGACTTCCTCCACAGATACGCAGTATTTT,TRBV2,NA,NA,TRBJ2-3
CAISEAGQGGLYEQYF,TGTGCCATCAGTGAGGCAGGACAAGGGGGTCTCTACGAGCAGTACTTC,TRBV10-3,once,NA,TRBJ2-7
CASSSRDRVLDGYTF,TGTGCCAGCAGTTCGCGGGACAGGGTTCTAGATGGCTACACCTTC,TRBV27,NA,TRBD1,TRBJ1-2
CASKTGGAGYNEQFF,TGTGCCAGTAAGACAGGGGGCGCGGGCTACAATGAGCAGTTCTTC,TRBV19,NA,TRBD1,TRBJ2-1
CASSPPGGITDTQYF,TGTGCCAGCAGCCCGCCGGGGGGGATCACAGATACGCAGTATTTT,TRBV6-4,NA,TRBD2,TRBJ2-3